One and the same sample provided the 23 T cell receptor beta chains below, sequenced in a study of T-cell reconstitution after alpha-beta-depleted transplantation in children. Library preparation (for TCRbeta) was performed with unique molecular identifiers. Using its own MiXCR run on the PCR reads, TCRdb lists one record per CDR3 protein. This table has about half a million distinct CDR3 sequences, around 12% appearing once. Here the sequenced sample was PBMCs from the stem cell graft donor, taken from the stem cell graft. Every receptor here comes from a human donor who donated a stem cell graft to a child with combined immunodeficiency.

This clonotype has a handful of counts. The rearrangement links TRBV7-2 to TRBJ2-7, with TRBD1 as a possible D gene (5 bases). Germline V gives CDR1 SGHTA, CDR2 FQGNSA. V lost 1 base and J lost 3, with 10 bases in between. CDR3 length equals 14 residues. CDR3 sequence (DNA): TGTGCCAGCAGCTTAGTAGGGGCTAGCTACGAGCAGTACTTC. Protein sequence: CASSLVGASYEQYF. The entire variable domain, with the rest obtained from reference TRBV7-2 and TRBJ2-7, is as follows: GAGVSQSPSNKVTEKGKDVELRCDPISGHTALYWYRQSLGQGLEFLIYFQGNSAPDKSGLPSDRFSAERTGGSVSTLTIQRTQQEDSAVYLCASSLVGASYEQYFGPGTRLTVT.

V usage is TRBV7-2 and J usage is TRBJ1-2; tentative D call: TRBD1 (5 bases). V gave up 3 bases and J gave up 3 bases, with 8 bases separating them. Germline V gene lookup returns CDR1 SGHTA and CDR2 FQGNSA. This CDR3 has 13 residues. In DNA form, the CDR3 reads TGTGCCAGCAGCTTGCCGACAGACTATGGCTACACCTTC. This sequence encodes CASSLPTDYGYTF.

The J gene is TRBJ2-1, the V gene TRBV5-6, with D possibly being TRBD1 (6 bases). Germline CDR1 and CDR2: SGHDT and YYEEEE. Trimming removed 0 bases from V and 8 bases from J, with 18 bases in between. This CDR3 spans 16 amino acids. CDR3 loop: CASSLGPRGVIYEQFF. The CDR3 nucleotides read TGTGCCAGCAGCTTGGGACCCAGGGGAGTAATCTATGAGCAGTTCTTC.

V and J are TRBV20-1 and TRBJ2-7; 9 nucleotides align to TRBD2. Per the germline V gene, CDR1 is DFQATT and CDR2 is SNEGSKA (reference sequence). Germline trimming cut 4 bases from V and 1 base from J; bases unmatched to any gene: 8. The CDR3 has 15 amino acids. The CDR3 region is CSATPTTSGSYEQYF. Written as DNA, the CDR3 is TGCAGTGCTACCCCCACGACTAGCGGTTCCTACGAGCAGTACTTC.

This clonotype came up many times. This rearrangement joins TRBV5-6 to TRBJ2-7; possibly TRBD1 for D (6 bases). The CDR3 spans 15 residues. From germline, CDR1 is SGHDT and CDR2 YYEEEE. V was trimmed by 3 bases and J by 7 bases, leaving 20 bases between them. CDR3 sequence: CASSSKLQGFGEQYF. The CDR3 coding sequence is TGTGCCAGCAGCTCGAAATTACAGGGCTTTGGAGAGCAGTACTTC. Full variable domain (remainder filled in from reference TRBV5-6 and TRBJ2-7): DAGVTQSPTHLIKTRGQQVTLRCSPKSGHDTVSWYQQALGQGPQFIFQYYEEEERQRGNFPDRFSGHQFPNYSSELNVNALLLGDSALYLCASSSKLQGFGEQYFGPGTRLTVT.

CDR3 sequence (DNA): TGTGCCAGCACCTATAGGGGCCTAGCGGGGGGGACGGTTCAAAGCTCCTACAATGAGCAGTTCTTC. Translating gives CASTYRGLAGGTVQSSYNEQFF. This sequence joins TRBV6-2 or TRBV6-3 and TRBJ2-1; 12 nucleotides line up with TRBD2. V was clipped by 7 bases and J by 0 bases; unmatched bases: 22. Germline values: CDR1 MNHEY, CDR2 SVGEGT. CDR3 size: 22 residues.

The V gene is TRBV5-1, the J gene TRBJ2-1; 12 nucleotides match TRBD2. The V gene end was trimmed by 4 bases and the J gene end by 5 bases; junction bases not matched to a gene: 7. The CDR3 consists of 16 residues. Germline CDR1 SGHRS, CDR2 YFSETQ. The CDR3 coding sequence is TGCGCCAGCAGCGTGGTACTAGCGGGGGGCCACAATGAGCAGTTCTTC. It codes for CASSVVLAGGHNEQFF.

This clonotype was recorded many times. The V call is TRBV28, the J call TRBJ2-2; the match to TRBD1 covers 9 bases. Germline V gene data show CDR1 as MDHEN and CDR2 as SYDVKM. V shed 8 bases and J 5 bases; nucleotides not matched to a gene: 9. The length of the CDR3 is 15 residues. The CDR3 here is CASLPGQGETGELFF. As DNA, the CDR3 is TGTGCCAGCCTGCCGGGACAGGGTGAAACCGGGGAGCTGTTTTTT.

This clonotype appeared many times. V is TRBV2 and J is TRBJ1-2, with D perhaps TRBD1 (5 bases). V was clipped by 2 bases and J by 6 bases, with 10 bases between them. CDR1 and CDR2 from the germline V gene are SNHLY and FYNNEI. This CDR3 comprises 13 residues. The CDR3, as DNA: TGTGCCAGCAGTGAACGACAGTGGCATGGCTACACCTTC. Translated: CASSERQWHGYTF.

In its sample, this clonotype was seen many times. V usage is TRBV3-1 and J usage is TRBJ2-3, with D maybe TRBD1 (6 bases). Germline V gives CDR1 LGHDT, CDR2 YNNKEL (reference sequence). The CDR3 consists of 15 residues. The V end lost 4 bases, the J end lost 0 bases, and 11 bases lay between the germline ends. The CDR3 DNA sequence: TGTGCCAGCAGCCGACAGGACAGAAGCACAGATACGCAGTATTTT. Residues: CASSRQDRSTDTQYF.

This clonotype was counted between two and nine times. The gene calls are TRBV5-1 and TRBJ2-6, with TRBD2 identical over 15 bases. The trim removed 3 bases at V and 0 bases at J, leaving 16 bases unmatched. The CDR3 sequence is 23 residues long. The V gene's germline CDR1 is SGHRS and CDR2 YFSETQ. Here the CDR3 DNA reads TGCGCCAGCAGCTCGGGACTAGCGGGAGGTAGATGGATGACTAGCTCTGGGGCCAACGTCCTGACTTTC. This codes for CASSSGLAGGRWMTSSGANVLTF. Based on the CDR3 plus reference TRBV5-1 and TRBJ2-6, the full variable domain is KAGVTQTPRYLIKTRGQQVTLSCSPISGHRSVSWYQQTPGQGLQFLFEYFSETQRNKGNFPGRFSGRQFSNSRSEMNVSTLELGDSALYLCASSSGLAGGRWMTSSGANVLTFGAGSRLTVL.

The V call is TRBV27, the J call TRBJ1-2; tentative D call: TRBD1 (5 bases). The V end was cut by 0 bases, the J end by 4 bases, with 18 bases between. Germline lookup yields CDR1 MNHEY and CDR2 SMNVEV (reference sequence). This CDR3 has 17 residues. The CDR3: CASSLSAGRIPFYGYTF. CDR3 in DNA: TGTGCCAGCAGTTTATCAGCGGGACGGATCCCATTCTATGGCTACACCTTC.

At least ten counts were recorded for this clonotype. The gene calls are TRBV20-1 and TRBJ1-2; D gene uncertain. The CDR3 runs to 14 residues. V lost 3 bases and J lost 2, with 13 bases in between. Germline V gene lookup returns CDR1 DFQATT and CDR2 SNEGSKA (reference sequence). CDR3 sequence: CSARATLGNYGYTF. CDR3 bases: TGCAGTGCTAGGGCGACATTGGGGAACTATGGCTACACCTTC.

The CDR3 is CASSWAPDRDENTEAFF. The CDR3 DNA sequence: TGTGCCAGCAGCTGGGCCCCCGACAGGGACGAGAACACTGAAGCTTTCTTT. This rearrangement joins TRBV9 to TRBJ1-1, with TRBD1 identical over 7 bases. V lost 4 bases to trimming and J lost 1 base; unmatched junction nucleotides: 13. Germline CDR1 SGDLS, CDR2 YYNGEE. This CDR3 contains 17 residues.

This clonotype was detected a few times. This rearrangement joins TRBV12-3 or TRBV12-4 to TRBJ1-5, with D unresolved. The CDR3 has 14 amino acids. The V and J ends lost 5 bases and 1 base respectively, with 9 bases between them. The CDR3 nucleotides are TGTGCCAGCAGTCAGAGTAGCAGCAATCAGCCCCAGCATTTT. It codes for CASSQSSSNQPQHF.

On this clonotype itself: This may arise from a read error, as a much more abundant clone is one base away. V is TRBV12-3 or TRBV12-4 and J is TRBJ2-3, with D uncertain. The ends were cut back, 6 bases at V and 8 bases at J, with 12 bases in the middle. This CDR3 region has 12 residues. The CDR3 region is CASSPARTTQYF. The CDR3 nucleotides read TGTGCCAGCAGCCCCGCCAGGACTACGCAGTATTTT.

In this sample, this clonotype turned up many times. V usage is TRBV6-4 and J usage is TRBJ2-1; 11 bases are a match to TRBD2. V was pared by 4 bases and J by 6 bases, with 2 bases of the junction left unmatched. The CDR3 loop spans 14 amino acids. Germline CDR1 reads MRHNA; CDR2 reads SNTAGT. CDR3 amino acids: CASSVSGGANEQFF. CDR3 in DNA: TGTGCCAGCAGTGTTAGCGGGGGGGCCAATGAGCAGTTCTTC.

The table lists this clonotype with a few counts. V and J are TRBV4-2 and TRBJ2-7; 9 bases match TRBD2. V dropped 0 bases and J dropped 4; count of bases not matched to a gene: 4. In germline, CDR1 is LGHNA, CDR2 YNFKEQ. The CDR3 contains 15 residues. The CDR3 reads CASSQERRGGYEQYF. CDR3 coding DNA: TGTGCCAGCAGCCAAGAGAGGCGGGGGGGGTACGAGCAGTACTTC.

This clonotype was seen at least ten times. V and J are TRBV29-1 and TRBJ2-5; D remains ambiguous. Looked up from germline, CDR1 is SQVTM and CDR2 is ANQGSEA. V was cut by 3 bases and J by 4 bases, with 6 bases left in between. This CDR3 is built from 11 residues. The CDR3 region has the DNA TGCAGCGTTGACGGCGGAGAGACCCAGTACTTC. It specifies CSVDGGETQYF.

This clonotype appeared many times. V is TRBV7-2 and J is TRBJ2-7; D perhaps matches TRBD2 (6 bases). Trimming left V 4 bases short and J 1 base short, with 11 bases between. The CDR3 runs to 14 residues. Looked up from germline, CDR1 is SGHTA and CDR2 is FQGNSA. Here the CDR3 reads CASSSGTGSYEQYF. In DNA, the CDR3 is TGTGCCAGCAGCTCCGGGACTGGTTCCTACGAGCAGTACTTC.

This clonotype showed up many times. The V gene is TRBV6-6, the J gene TRBJ2-3; a possible D gene is TRBD2 (6 bases). Germline CDR1 is MNHNY and CDR2 is SVGAGI (reference sequence). Trimming left V 6 bases short and J 0 bases short, with 7 bases between. CDR3 length equals 13 residues. DNA for the CDR3: TGTGCCAGCAGACTAGCCAGCACAGATACGCAGTATTTT. Translating it yields CASRLASTDTQYF.

The CDR3 spells CASSPHGAYEQYF. CDR3 bases: TGTGCCAGCAGCCCTCACGGGGCCTACGAGCAGTACTTC. This chain joins TRBV7-3 and TRBJ2-7; perhaps TRBD2 as D (5 bases). Germline values: CDR1 SGHTA, CDR2 FQGTGA. The CDR3 loop spans 13 amino acids. V was shortened by 5 bases and J by 2 bases, with 10 bases between the two germline ends.

This clonotype showed up many times. J is TRBJ2-7 and V is TRBV7-7; either TRBD1 or TRBD2 may fit D (5 bases each). The CDR3 sequence is 15 residues long. V lost 6 bases and J lost 4, with 19 bases in between. Germline CDR1 is SSHAT and CDR2 is FNYEAQ (reference sequence). The CDR3 region has the DNA TGTGCCAGCAGTACCAATCCGGGACCTCAATACGAGCAGTACTTC. Protein: CASSTNPGPQYEQYF.